This is a list of T cell receptor beta chains from one sample in a study of CXCR3-negative and CXCR3-positive naive CD8 T cells. Each CDR3 protein gets one entry in TCRdb, which reprocessed the 5' RACE reads and gives no DNA. The table for this sample gives approximately 83,000 distinct CDR3 sequences. The sequenced sample was naive CXCR3- CD8+ T cells from blood. These receptors all stem from a human donor in good health. Some clones in this sample may be carry-over from other donors' samples. CDR3s include the opening cysteine and the closing phenylalanine or tryptophan. The order of the fields is J gene, V gene, CDR3 protein.

J: TRBJ1-2; V: TRBV19; CDR3: CASSISSMGGYTF
J: TRBJ2-7; V: TRBV5-5; CDR3: CASSRTDYEQYF
J: TRBJ2-7; V: TRBV14; CDR3: CASSQGALGYSYEQYF
J: TRBJ2-7; V: TRBV6-1; CDR3: CASSEGHYYEQYF
J: TRBJ1-5; V: TRBV19; CDR3: CASRPFGGSNQPQHF
J: TRBJ2-3; V: TRBV29-1; CDR3: CSVEDPYTDTQYF
J: TRBJ1-1; V: TRBV7-9; CDR3: CASRSEGGTEAFF
J: TRBJ2-2; V: TRBV10-3; CDR3: CAISEALAGTGELFF
J: TRBJ2-1; V: TRBV9; CDR3: CASSVAKGAEQFF
J: TRBJ1-2; V: TRBV15; CDR3: CATSRDSKGAYASGYTF
J: TRBJ2-6; V: TRBV5-6; CDR3: CASSLTGRSGANVLTF
J: TRBJ2-3; V: TRBV3-1; CDR3: CASSQETSGLTDTQYF
J: TRBJ2-2; V: TRBV5-6; CDR3: CASSLLLGQSHTGELFF
J: TRBJ2-3; V: TRBV9; CDR3: CASSNRPPDTQYF
J: TRBJ2-1; V: TRBV14; CDR3: CASSHLDFSYNEQFF
J: TRBJ2-7; V: TRBV7-6; CDR3: CASSPDEGSYEQYF
J: TRBJ2-4; V: TRBV23-1; CDR3: CASTGQGARNSKNIQYF
J: TRBJ1-2; V: TRBV7-9; CDR3: CASSLTGTGDHYGYTF
J: TRBJ2-7; V: TRBV12-3/TRBV12-4; CDR3: CASSFGDEQYF